This TCR beta chain is drawn from a study of OX40 agonist ivuxolimab in advanced cancers. Study-level background: Averaging 60 years in age, with a range of about 20 to 90, the cohort was 65% to 85% male. Under the entry rules, prior anti-PD-1, anti-PD-L1 or anti-CTLA-4 therapy was allowed, and about 40% had some. Study-level results: Antigen targets of the expanded peripheral T cells went undetermined.

This clone was seen a handful of times. Its antigen is undetermined. Clones were read by immunoSEQ multiplex PCR, and TCRdb kept only the in-frame ones, dropping some. The sample holds 60,000 to 80,000 clones, 70% to 90% seen once. CDR1 SGHDT and CDR2 YYEEEE come from the germline V gene. V shed 3 bases and J shed 6 bases, with 15 bases lying between them. The CDR3 has 15 amino acids. The sequence was collected from an adult with an advanced solid tumor such as melanoma, head and neck, liver or kidney cancer. The sample here was CD4+ or CD8+ T cells sorted from blood, taken in a trial of the OX40 agonist ivuxolimab. The chain has TRBV5-6 and TRBJ2-2, with a tentative D call TRBD2 (5 bases). DNA for the CDR3: TGTGCCAGCAGCTCCACCGACTACCCCGCCGGGGAGCTGTTTTTT. It codes for CASSSTDYPAGELFF.